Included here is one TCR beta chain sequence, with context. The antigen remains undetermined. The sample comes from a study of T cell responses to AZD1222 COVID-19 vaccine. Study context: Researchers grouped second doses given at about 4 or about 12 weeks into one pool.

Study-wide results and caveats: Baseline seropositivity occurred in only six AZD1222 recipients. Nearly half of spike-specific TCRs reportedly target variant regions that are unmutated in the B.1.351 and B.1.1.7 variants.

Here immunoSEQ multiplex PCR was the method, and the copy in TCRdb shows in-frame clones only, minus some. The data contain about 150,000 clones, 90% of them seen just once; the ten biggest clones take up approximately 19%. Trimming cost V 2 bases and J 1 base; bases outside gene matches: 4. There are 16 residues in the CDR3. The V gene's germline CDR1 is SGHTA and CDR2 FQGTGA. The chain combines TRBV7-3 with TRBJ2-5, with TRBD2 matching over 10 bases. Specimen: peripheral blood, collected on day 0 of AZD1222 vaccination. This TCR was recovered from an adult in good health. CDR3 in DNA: TGTGCCAGCAGCTTACTAGCGGGGGCTTCCCAAGAGACCCAGTACTTC. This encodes CASSLLAGASQETQYF.